The 2 T cell receptor beta chains presented below share a single source sample, sequenced in a study of a mutant IDH1 vaccine in newly diagnosed glioma (dated by TCRdb to the early 2020s). To prepare the library, the immunoSEQ multiplex PCR assay was applied. TCRdb provides this immuneACCESS table in a form limited to in-frame rearrangements. Some clones are lacking; in checked studies, under half of them reflect an unresolved V gene, and why the rest are absent is not known. The sample profile shows approximately 60,000 clones; around 90% of them were found once. Approximately 4.2% of the sample goes to the ten largest clones. The antigens of these receptors remain unknown. Read against the paper, the sample's time point label means: week 5, during vaccination. A 20-mer mutant IDH1 peptide at 300 micrograms in Montanide made up each vaccine dose, which was injected subcutaneously together with topical imiquimod.

Sequences were derived from PBMCs, sampled from a glioma patient whose treatment included an IDH1 peptide vaccine. The receptors come from a woman in her 40s with glioma.

The rearrangement links TRBV2 to TRBJ2-1, with 10 bases matching TRBD2. Germline CDR1 reads SNHLY; CDR2 reads FYNNEI. With 4 bases clipped from V and 4 bases from J, the junction kept 4 bases outside the gene matches. The CDR3 loop spans 15 amino acids. CDR3 in amino acids: CASSAGLAYYNEQFF. CDR3 DNA sequence: TGTGCCAGCAGTGCGGGACTAGCGTATTACAATGAGCAGTTCTTC.

This chain connects TRBV7-2 to TRBJ2-7; TRBD1 agrees at 7 bases. Germline V gene data show CDR1 as SGHTA and CDR2 as FQGNSA. This CDR3 has 13 residues. With 1 base clipped from V and 6 bases from J, the junction kept 3 bases outside the gene matches. The CDR3 region is CASSLGQGVEQYF. In DNA, the CDR3 is TGTGCCAGCAGCTTAGGGCAGGGGGTCGAGCAGTACTTC.